This passage covers 11 T cell receptor beta chains from one sample sequenced in a study of control samples from healthy donors and cancer patients. Sequencing was performed with immunoSEQ multiplex PCR; in TCRdb, only in-frame clones are kept and a portion is missing. The sample records some 120,000 clones, over 75% being singletons. Sequenced: blood. The receptors were sampled from a man aged 35-49 years in good health.

DNA for the CDR3: TGTGCCAGTAGAGGTGGCAGGGGGTCGAACACCGGGGAGCTGTTTTTT. Protein: CASRGGRGSNTGELFF. The chain uses TRBV19 and TRBJ2-2, with TRBD1 matching over 7 bases. CDR1 is LNHDA, CDR2 SQIVND, per germline (reference sequence). The J segment lost 0 bases and the V segment lost 6 bases, leaving 7 bases of the junction unmatched. CDR3 length: 16 residues.

This chain links TRBV19 with TRBJ2-1; the match to TRBD2 covers 13 bases. The CDR3 has 22 amino acids. The junction had 27 bases not matched to a gene; V was cut back by 4 bases and J by 9 bases. The V gene's germline CDR1 is LNHDA and CDR2 SQIVND (reference sequence). The CDR3 sequence: CASSNPDRLGLAGASDPREQFF. In DNA form, the CDR3 reads TGTGCCAGTAGTAATCCGGACAGGCTAGGACTAGCGGGGGCCTCCGACCCACGTGAGCAGTTCTTC.

The chain combines TRBV24-1 with TRBJ1-2, with D unclear. V dropped 4 bases and J dropped 8 bases, with 19 bases sitting between them. Germline assignment: CDR1 KGHDR and CDR2 SFDVKD. CDR3 size: 15 residues. The CDR3 nucleotides read TGTGCCACCAGTGACACTAATTATCAAAGGGAGGGCTACACCTTC. Translating gives CATSDTNYQREGYTF.

J is TRBJ1-3 and V is TRBV18; D perhaps matches TRBD1 (6 bases). The V gene's germline CDR1 is KGHSH and CDR2 LQKENI. The CDR3 covers 15 residues. V lost 3 bases to trimming and J lost 4 bases, with 13 bases between them. CDR3 protein: CASSPDSSRGNTIYF. The CDR3 DNA follows: TGTGCCAGCTCACCGGACAGTTCGAGAGGAAACACCATATATTTT.

The chain carries TRBV6-1 and TRBJ1-2; D not resolved. CDR1 and CDR2 (germline): MNHNS, SASEGT. CDR3 length: 14 residues. V gave up 1 base and J gave up 4 bases, with 10 bases separating them. CDR3 protein: CASSEVAGSYGYTF. Written as DNA, the CDR3 is TGTGCCAGCAGTGAAGTGGCAGGATCCTATGGCTACACCTTC.

The CDR3 nucleotides read TGTGCCACCCTTTTCGTTGGGGGCGGCAATCAGCCCCAGCATTTT. This gives the protein CATLFVGGGNQPQHF. The chain recombines TRBV6-5 with TRBJ1-5, with D perhaps matching TRBD1 (6 bases). This CDR3 has 15 amino acids. Germline lookup yields CDR1 MNHEY and CDR2 SVGAGI. V was trimmed by 10 bases and J by 2 bases, leaving 18 bases between them.

The V gene is TRBV5-1, the J gene TRBJ2-1; 8 nucleotides align to TRBD1. CDR1 and CDR2 (germline): SGHRS, YFSETQ. V lost 4 bases to trimming and J lost 4 bases; unmatched junction nucleotides: 4. The CDR3 has 14 amino acids. The CDR3 DNA reads as TGCGCCAGCAGCATCGGGACAGGTTACAATGAGCAGTTCTTC. This encodes CASSIGTGYNEQFF.

Remarks on this clone: The junction and the germline gene differ at one end; a read error may be behind it. The chain carries TRBV19 and TRBJ2-5, with D tentatively TRBD2 (5 bases). Per the germline V gene, CDR1 is LNHDA and CDR2 is SQIVND (reference sequence). The length of the CDR3 is 13 residues. DNA for the CDR3: TGTGCCGGTAGTATAGGCGGGCGGGAGACCCAGTACTTC. As protein: CAGSIGGRETQYF.

V is TRBV4-3 and J is TRBJ2-2; TRBD1 agrees at 7 bases. The germline gives CDR1 LGHNA, CDR2 YSLEER. The CDR3 contains 19 residues. Unmatched junction bases numbered 11, after V lost 1 base and J lost 0 bases. The CDR3 reads CASSQAPLGRGTNTGELFF. The CDR3 DNA sequence: TGCGCCAGCAGCCAAGCACCCCTCGGCAGGGGGACGAACACCGGGGAGCTGTTTTTT.

The chain employs TRBV30 and TRBJ2-6; TRBD1 agrees at 10 bases. The CDR3 runs to 16 residues. Germline CDR1 reads GTSNPN; CDR2 reads SVGIG (reference sequence). Trimming cost V 4 bases and J 1 base; bases outside gene matches: 4. The CDR3 region is CAWTGTGASGANVLTF. CDR3 in DNA: TGTGCCTGGACCGGGACAGGGGCTTCTGGGGCCAACGTCCTGACTTTC.

This rearrangement joins TRBV9 to TRBJ2-3; D could derive from TRBD1 or TRBD2 (6 bases each). The V and J ends lost 0 bases and 2 bases respectively, with 13 bases between them. Germline CDR1 SGDLS, CDR2 YYNGEE. The CDR3 is 16 amino acids. CDR3 nucleotide sequence: TGTGCCAGCAGCGTAGTGGGGGGCGCTTACACAGATACGCAGTATTTT. Translated: CASSVVGGAYTDTQYF. Combining the CDR3 with reference TRBV9 and TRBJ2-3 gives the whole variable domain DSGVTQTPKHLITATGQRVTLRCSPRSGDLSVYWYQQSLDQGLQFLIQYYNGEERAKGNILERFSAQQFPDLHSELNLSSLELGDSALYFCASSVVGGAYTDTQYFGPGTRLTVL.